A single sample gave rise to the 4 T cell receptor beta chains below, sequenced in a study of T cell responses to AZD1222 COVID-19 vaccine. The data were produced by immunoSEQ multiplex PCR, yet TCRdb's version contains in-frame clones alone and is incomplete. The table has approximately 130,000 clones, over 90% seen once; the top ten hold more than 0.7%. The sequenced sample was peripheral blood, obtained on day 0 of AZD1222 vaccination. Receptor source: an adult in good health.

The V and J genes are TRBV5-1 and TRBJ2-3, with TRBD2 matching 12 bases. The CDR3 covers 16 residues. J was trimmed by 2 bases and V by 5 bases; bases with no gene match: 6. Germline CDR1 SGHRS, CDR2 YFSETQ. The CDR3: CASRRTSGVYTDTQYF. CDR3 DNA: TGCGCCAGCAGGCGGACTAGCGGGGTTTACACAGATACGCAGTATTTT.

The CDR3 protein is CASSLGQEPGAFF. CDR3 nucleotide sequence: TGTGCCAGCAGCCTCGGACAGGAGCCCGGCGCTTTCTTT. This sequence joins TRBV4-2 and TRBJ1-1, with 7 positions matching TRBD1. Per germline, CDR1 LGHNA and CDR2 YNFKEQ. J gave up 11 bases and V 4 bases, and 10 bases lay outside the gene matches. This CDR3 is built from 13 residues.

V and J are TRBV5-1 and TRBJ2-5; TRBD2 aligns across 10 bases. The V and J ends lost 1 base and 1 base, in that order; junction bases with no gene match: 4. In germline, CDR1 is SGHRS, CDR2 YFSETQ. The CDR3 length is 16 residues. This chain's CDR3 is CASSLSIAGGQETQYF. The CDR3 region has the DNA TGCGCCAGCAGCTTGAGTATAGCGGGGGGCCAAGAGACCCAGTACTTC.

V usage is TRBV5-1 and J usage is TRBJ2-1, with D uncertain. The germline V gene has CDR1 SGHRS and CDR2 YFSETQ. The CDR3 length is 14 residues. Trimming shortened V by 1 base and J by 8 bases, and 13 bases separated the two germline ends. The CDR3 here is CASSLSRVDDEQFF. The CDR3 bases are TGCGCCAGCAGCTTGTCAAGGGTAGATGATGAGCAGTTCTTC.